This is a list of T cell receptor beta chains from one sample in a study of shared clonotypes between healthy human individuals. TCRdb keeps only in-frame clones here, not all; method: immunoSEQ multiplex PCR. The sample records about 2.1 million clones, just over 90% being singletons. The sequenced material came from naive CD8+ T cells from PBMCs. The source of these receptors is a man aged 18-30 years in good health. Some clones in this sample may be carry-over from other donors' samples. The CDR3 runs from the conserved cysteine through the conserved F or W. A D gene is named only where the DNA matches it firmly. The size of a clone is reported for some rows only, either as once, few or many, or as a class for expanded clones.

CDR3nt | CDR3aa | j_gene | abundance | d_gene | v_gene
TGTGCCGTTGGAGAGAGGGGGATGGCTTTCTTT | CAVGERGMAFF | TRBJ1-1 | . | . | TRBV19
TGTGCCAGCAGCGTAGATGCCGGGACCCAAGAGACCCAGTACTTC | CASSVDAGTQETQYF | TRBJ2-5 | . | . | TRBV9
TGCGCCAGCAGCCAAGATGGGATAGCGGGAGGGCTTGCAAATGAGCAGTTCTTC | CASSQDGIAGGLANEQFF | TRBJ2-1 | . | TRBD2 | TRBV4-3
TGTGCCAGCAGCCGAGACGGGGCCCCGTCCCCGGCGGCCCAGTACTTC | CASSRDGAPSPAAQYF | TRBJ2-5 | . | . | TRBV7-9
TGCGCCAGCAGCCCGGGCGCCGGCACAATATATGGCTACACCTTC | CASSPGAGTIYGYTF | TRBJ1-2 | . | . | TRBV5-1
TGCGCCAGCAGCTTGGGGGAGAGCGTATGGTATGGCTACACCTTC | CASSLGESVWYGYTF | TRBJ1-2 | once | . | TRBV5-1
TGTGCCAGCAGCTCTTGGGGTCCCTACGAGCAGTACTTC | CASSSWGPYEQYF | TRBJ2-7 | . | . | TRBV11-2
TGTGCCAGCAGCGTAGGACTAAAAGATACGCAGTATTTT | CASSVGLKDTQYF | TRBJ2-3 | . | . | TRBV9
TGTGCCAGCAGCGAAGGACAGGGAATGAACACTGAAGCTTTCTTT | CASSEGQGMNTEAFF | TRBJ1-1 | . | TRBD1 | TRBV7-9
TGTGCCAGCAGCGTGGGTCCGGGACTAGTCTACGAGCAGTACTTC | CASSVGPGLVYEQYF | TRBJ2-7 | . | TRBD2 | TRBV9
TGTGCCAGCAGGGACTACCATCCCAGCTCCTACAATGAGCAGTTCTTC | CASRDYHPSSYNEQFF | TRBJ2-1 | . | . | TRBV2
TGTGCCAGCACCCAGCGCGACAGAGTGGACGAGCAGTACTTC | CASTQRDRVDEQYF | TRBJ2-7 | . | . | TRBV13